These 22 T cell receptor beta chains were all obtained from the same sample, sequenced in a study of shared clonotypes between healthy human individuals. Libraries were prepared by immunoSEQ multiplex PCR; TCRdb keeps only in-frame clonotypes and omits some of them. The sample lists some 2,000,000 clones, about 95% seen once, with about 1.1% in the top ten. In the naive CD8 group, cells lacked CD45RO and were positively selected for CCR7, so terminally differentiated effector memory CD45RA+ cells were left out. The sequencing input was naive CD8+ T cells sorted from blood. These receptors were collected from a man aged 18 to 30 in good health.

V usage is TRBV30 and J usage is TRBJ1-2; 12 nucleotides line up with TRBD1. Looked up from germline, CDR1 is GTSNPN and CDR2 is SVGIG (reference sequence). After removal of 5 bases from V and 8 bases from J, the junction contained 12 bases not matched to a gene. The CDR3 runs 15 residues. The CDR3 DNA follows: TGTGCCTGGCATGCCGGGACAGGGGGCGGGACAGGCTACACCTTC. It yields the protein CAWHAGTGGGTGYTF. Supplemented by reference TRBV30 and TRBJ1-2, the full variable domain reads SQTIHQWPATLVQPVGSPLSLECTVEGTSNPNLYWYRQAAGRGLQLLFYSVGIGQISSEVPQNLSASRPQDRQFILSSKKLLLSDSGFYLCAWHAGTGGGTGYTFGSGTRLTVV.

The J gene is TRBJ2-3, the V gene TRBV19; 8 bases are a match to TRBD1. CDR1 is LNHDA and CDR2 is SQIVND in the germline V gene (reference sequence). V shed 3 bases and J 4 bases; nucleotides not matched to a gene: 9. The CDR3 spans 16 residues. The CDR3 coding sequence is TGTGCCAGTAGTATCCCCCCCGGACAGGGAGCAGATACGCAGTATTTT. This translates into CASSIPPGQGADTQYF.

CDR3 region: CASTHVGVGGVKPYNEQFF. For the CDR3, the DNA is TGTGCCAGCACCCACGTGGGGGTCGGGGGAGTAAAGCCCTACAATGAGCAGTTCTTC. The chain couples TRBV27 to TRBJ2-1, with D tentatively TRBD2 (6 bases). The germline CDR1 and CDR2 sequences are MNHEY and SMNVEV (reference sequence). The CDR3 loop spans 19 amino acids. V was clipped by 7 bases and J by 2 bases, with 27 bases between them.

The chain has TRBV13 and TRBJ2-6, with a weak D call TRBD2 (5 bases). CDR3 length equals 15 residues. Trimming stripped 1 base from V and 2 bases from J, with 6 bases between. The germline V gene encodes CDR1 PRHDT and CDR2 FYEKMQ (reference sequence). The CDR3 protein is CASSLARAGANVLTF. In DNA form, the CDR3 reads TGTGCCAGCAGCTTAGCGCGGGCTGGGGCCAACGTCCTGACTTTC.

This chain joins TRBV10-3 and TRBJ2-1, with 10 positions matching TRBD2. Germline V gene data show CDR1 as ENHRY and CDR2 as SYGVKD. The CDR3 totals 19 residues. V lost 2 bases to trimming and J lost 4 bases; unmatched junction nucleotides: 14. The CDR3 region has the DNA TGTGCCATCAGTGAGATTTGGCACGCCGGGACTAGCGAATACAATGAGCAGTTCTTC. This encodes CAISEIWHAGTSEYNEQFF.

J is TRBJ1-4 and V is TRBV29-1; possible D gene TRBD1, 6 bases. The CDR3 totals 13 residues. Trimming shortened V by 1 base and J by 5 bases, and 8 bases separated the two germline ends. Germline V CDR1 and CDR2: SQVTM, ANQGSEA. The CDR3: CSVEGGLNEKLFF. The CDR3 nucleotides are TGCAGCGTTGAAGGGGGGCTCAATGAAAAACTGTTTTTT.

The chain combines TRBV6-1 with TRBJ2-7; TRBD1 matches 7 bases. J gave up 0 bases and V 6 bases, and 8 bases lay outside the gene matches. There are 15 residues in the CDR3. CDR1 is MNHNS, CDR2 SASEGT, per germline. CDR3 residues: CASRTRGSSSYEQYF. CDR3 nucleotides: TGTGCCAGCAGAACCAGGGGGTCCAGCTCCTACGAGCAGTACTTC.

Concerning this clone: Other DNA sequences in this specimen translate into the identical CDR3. The V and J genes are TRBV20-1 and TRBJ2-7; no firm D call. There are 11 residues in the CDR3. Germline CDR1 and CDR2: DFQATT and SNEGSKA (reference sequence). V shed 6 bases and J shed 3 bases, with 9 bases lying between them. Here the CDR3 DNA reads TGCAGTGCCCCCTGGGGCTACGAGCAGTACTTC. Protein: CSAPWGYEQYF.

The CDR3 is CAWSGGDPREYF. The CDR3 coding sequence is TGTGCCTGGAGCGGGGGAGACCCCCGGGAGTACTTC. V is TRBV30 and J is TRBJ2-7, with D possibly matching TRBD2 (6 bases). From germline, CDR1 is GTSNPN and CDR2 SVGIG (reference sequence). V was pared by 3 bases and J by 11 bases, with 17 bases between. The CDR3 sequence is 12 residues long.

The chain joins TRBV23-1 to TRBJ1-1, with no clear D. TRBV23-1 is placed among ORFs of uncertain function. This CDR3 has 14 residues. V was cut by 6 bases and J by 4 bases, with 15 bases left in between. The CDR3 DNA is TGCGCCAGCAGCCCTTTAGTAGTCGCCACTGAAGCTTTCTTT. It codes for CASSPLVVATEAFF.

The rearrangement uses TRBV7-9 and TRBJ1-5, with unresolved D. Germline-derived CDR1 and CDR2 are SEHNR and FQNEAQ (reference sequence). Trimming cost V 2 bases and J 6 bases, with 14 bases left between them. CDR3 length: 15 amino acids. DNA of the CDR3: TGTGCCAGCAGCTTAATCGGCACCCCGGGTCAGCCCCAGCATTTT. It codes for CASSLIGTPGQPQHF.

The chain links TRBV11-2 to TRBJ2-1, with D hard to call. CDR3 length: 14 amino acids. Germline values: CDR1 SGHAT, CDR2 FQNNGV. Trimming pared 1 base from V and 9 bases from J, leaving 13 bases between. The CDR3 here is CASSLGLGVGEQFF. The CDR3 region has the DNA TGTGCCAGCAGCTTAGGGCTTGGGGTAGGTGAGCAGTTCTTC.

The rearrangement joins TRBV27 to TRBJ1-1, with D possibly TRBD1 on 6 matching bases. The CDR3 consists of 15 residues. Germline V lookup: CDR1 MNHEY, CDR2 SMNVEV (reference sequence). The V end was cut by 2 bases, the J end by 4 bases, with 14 bases between. CDR3 DNA sequence: TGTGCCAGCAGTTTAGGGGGGCTCGGGAGCACTGAAGCTTTCTTT. Amino acids: CASSLGGLGSTEAFF.

The J gene is TRBJ1-5, the V gene TRBV5-1; weak D call: TRBD1 (5 bases). This CDR3 has 13 amino acids. Trimming removed 4 bases at V and 5 bases at J, with 10 bases between. The germline gives CDR1 SGHRS, CDR2 YFSETQ. CDR3 amino acids: CASSQSGYQPQHF. In DNA form, the CDR3 reads TGCGCCAGCAGCCAATCAGGGTATCAGCCCCAGCATTTT.

The V and J genes are TRBV13 and TRBJ2-5; D remains unclear. Trimming removed 2 bases from V and 2 bases from J, with 9 bases in between. The CDR3 totals 14 residues. Per the germline V gene, CDR1 is PRHDT and CDR2 is FYEKMQ (reference sequence). CDR3 sequence: CASSLSAIQETQYF. The CDR3 nucleotides are TGTGCCAGCAGCTTATCTGCGATACAAGAGACCCAGTACTTC.

The rearrangement links TRBV30 to TRBJ2-1; D remains unclear. V was trimmed by 0 bases and J by 6 bases, leaving 9 bases between them. There are 13 residues in the CDR3. The V gene's germline CDR1 is GTSNPN and CDR2 SVGIG (reference sequence). The CDR3 DNA is TGTGCCTGGAGTGTTACTTCCGGCAATGAGCAGTTCTTC. Protein: CAWSVTSGNEQFF.

CDR3 sequence reads: CASGLTAPHYGYTF. The CDR3 nucleotides read TGTGCCAGCGGACTGACCGCCCCACACTATGGCTACACCTTC. The chain links TRBV7-9 to TRBJ1-2; D is uncertain. The CDR3 is made up of 14 amino acids. Germline V gives CDR1 SEHNR, CDR2 FQNEAQ (reference sequence). V lost 8 bases to trimming and J lost 3 bases, with 16 bases between them.

Note on this clone: This specimen includes other DNA sequences encoding the same CDR3. The chain uses TRBV27 and TRBJ2-7, with D hard to call. This CDR3 is built from 13 residues. Germline V lookup: CDR1 MNHEY, CDR2 SMNVEV (reference sequence). V lost 3 bases and J lost 2, with 8 bases in between. The CDR3 is CASSFAETYEQYF. CDR3 DNA: TGTGCCAGCAGTTTTGCGGAGACCTACGAGCAGTACTTC.

The chain has TRBV6-4 and TRBJ2-2; perhaps TRBD1 as D (6 bases). There are 13 residues in the CDR3. Germline V CDR1 and CDR2: MRHNA, SNTAGT. Trimming took 10 bases from V and 1 from J, leaving 10 bases between them. The CDR3 coding sequence is TGTGCCACCCGGACAGAGAACACCGGGGAGCTGTTTTTT. Its translation is CATRTENTGELFF.

Only a few counts were recorded for this clone. The chain combines TRBV2 with TRBJ1-4; D is unclear. The CDR3 loop spans 12 amino acids. With 8 bases removed from V and 8 bases from J, the gap between germline ends came to 12 bases. Germline loops: CDR1 SNHLY, CDR2 FYNNEI. This CDR3 reads CASGTRVEKLFF. In nucleotides, the CDR3 is TGTGCCAGCGGTACACGGGTCGAAAAACTGTTTTTT.

The V gene is TRBV4-1, the J gene TRBJ2-5, with 11 bases fitting TRBD2. Germline-derived CDR1 and CDR2 are MGHRA and YSYEKL. Trimming at V came to 4 bases and at J to 2 bases, leaving 3 bases not matched to a gene. CDR3 length: 15 amino acids. Here the CDR3 reads CASSLIAGGQETQYF. CDR3 DNA: TGCGCCAGCAGCCTTATAGCGGGGGGGCAAGAGACCCAGTACTTC.

The chain carries TRBV27 and TRBJ2-6; D assignment may be TRBD1 or TRBD2 (6 bases each). Per the germline V gene, CDR1 is MNHEY and CDR2 is SMNVEV (reference sequence). There are 18 residues in the CDR3. CDR3 region: CADPHQGRQGAEANVLTF. In nucleotides, the CDR3 is TGTGCGGACCCCCACCAGGGGAGGCAAGGAGCGGAGGCCAACGTCCTGACTTTC.